This TCR beta chain appears in the sequencing data of a study of CD8+ T cells in alopecia areata. Background on the study: Tofacitinib was given for 6 to 18 months, then stopped for 6 months. Study results and limitations: Mice showed TCR sharing more clearly than patients did, possibly owing to HLA. Normal scalp showed lower clonality than lesional scalp, especially alopecia totalis/universalis.

Concerning this clone itself: Its target is unknown.

Extracted RNA was reverse transcribed, and the resulting cDNA served as sequencing template. Libraries were prepared by immunoSEQ multiplex PCR; TCRdb keeps only in-frame clonotypes and omits some of them. The data hold over 120,000 clones, with 40% to 65% observed a single time. CDR3 length: 14 amino acids. The ends were cut back, 6 bases at V and 4 bases at J, with 17 bases in the middle. Germline-derived CDR1 and CDR2 are SQVTM and ANQGSEA. As part of sample collection, lesional scalp punch biopsies and peripheral blood were taken from alopecia areata patients. The chain couples TRBV29-1 to TRBJ2-3; D may be TRBD1 (5 bases). The sequence derives from a human donor with alopecia areata. Sequencing used CD4+ T cells sorted from blood, obtained at week 0. CDR3 protein: CSVRKKGNPDTQYF. The CDR3 DNA reads TGCAGCGTAAGGAAGAAGGGGAACCCAGATACGCAGTATTTT.